Below are 6 T cell receptor beta chains sequenced from a single sample in a study of precursors of human CD4 cytotoxic T cells. TCRdb re-analysed the reads in MiXCR, keeping a single row per CDR3 protein. The sample holds about 660 distinct CDR3 sequences, about 15% seen once. The bulk UMI libraries came from four sorted CD4+ memory subsets, including IL-7R-high and IL-7R-negative TEMRA. Sequencing used memory CD4+ T cells from blood (PBMCs). The receptors come from a human donor in good health.

There are a few counts of this clonotype. CDR3 coding DNA: TGTGCCAGCAGCCCGGGGTTCACCGGGGAGCTGTTTTTT. Protein sequence: CASSPGFTGELFF. The V gene is TRBV7-3, the J gene TRBJ2-2, with D maybe TRBD2 (5 bases). Germline assignment: CDR1 SGHTA and CDR2 FQGTGA. The CDR3 is 13 amino acids. V was shortened by 5 bases and J by 4 bases, with 8 bases between the two germline ends. Variable domain in full (rest from reference TRBV7-3 and TRBJ2-2): GAGVSQTPSNKVTEKGKYVELRCDPISGHTALYWYRQSLGQGPEFLIYFQGTGAADDSGLPNDRFFAVRPEGSVSTLKIQRTERGDSAVYLCASSPGFTGELFFGEGSRLTVL.

The chain uses TRBV3-1 and TRBJ2-3; D might be TRBD1 or TRBD2, each matching 5 bases. Germline-derived CDR1 and CDR2 are LGHDT and YNNKEL (reference sequence). CDR3 size: 16 residues. Trimming left V 0 bases short and J 1 base short, with 11 bases between. The chain's CDR3 is CASSQEIRGRTDTQYF. The DNA for the CDR3 is TGTGCCAGCAGCCAAGAGATTCGGGGCCGCACAGATACGCAGTATTTT.

The genes are TRBV7-2 and TRBJ1-2; no firm D call. Germline V CDR1 and CDR2: SGHTA, FQGNSA. Trimming removed 2 bases at V and 7 bases at J, with 17 bases between. This CDR3 is 15 amino acids long. As DNA, the CDR3 is TGTGCCAGCAGCTTATCACAAGTCCCGCACGGTGGCTACACCTTC. It specifies CASSLSQVPHGGYTF.

The chain combines TRBV18 with TRBJ2-3, with 13 bases lining up with TRBD2. V was clipped by 3 bases and J by 8 bases; unmatched bases: 8. The CDR3 covers 16 residues. Germline CDR1 reads KGHSH; CDR2 reads LQKENI. This CDR3 reads CASSPLLAGGPSTQYF. Written as DNA, the CDR3 is TGTGCCAGCTCACCCCTACTAGCGGGAGGGCCAAGTACGCAGTATTTT.

The V gene is TRBV9, the J gene TRBJ1-4, with a tentative D call TRBD1 (6 bases). The germline CDR1 and CDR2 sequences are SGDLS and YYNGEE. V was shortened by 0 bases and J by 6 bases, with 12 bases between the two germline ends. CDR3 length equals 15 residues. For the CDR3, the DNA is TGTGCCAGCAGCGTAGCAGGGGAGGAGTATGAAAAACTGTTTTTT. Its translation is CASSVAGEEYEKLFF.

This clonotype appeared a few times. This sequence joins TRBV7-2 and TRBJ2-7; TRBD1 agrees at 7 bases. The V segment lost 1 base and the J segment 3 bases; nucleotides outside the gene matches: 6. CDR1 and CDR2 (germline): SGHTA, FQGNSA. The CDR3 contains 15 residues. The DNA for the CDR3 is TGTGCCAGCAGCTTAGGGGCAGGGACAGACTACGAGCAGTACTTC. Translated: CASSLGAGTDYEQYF.